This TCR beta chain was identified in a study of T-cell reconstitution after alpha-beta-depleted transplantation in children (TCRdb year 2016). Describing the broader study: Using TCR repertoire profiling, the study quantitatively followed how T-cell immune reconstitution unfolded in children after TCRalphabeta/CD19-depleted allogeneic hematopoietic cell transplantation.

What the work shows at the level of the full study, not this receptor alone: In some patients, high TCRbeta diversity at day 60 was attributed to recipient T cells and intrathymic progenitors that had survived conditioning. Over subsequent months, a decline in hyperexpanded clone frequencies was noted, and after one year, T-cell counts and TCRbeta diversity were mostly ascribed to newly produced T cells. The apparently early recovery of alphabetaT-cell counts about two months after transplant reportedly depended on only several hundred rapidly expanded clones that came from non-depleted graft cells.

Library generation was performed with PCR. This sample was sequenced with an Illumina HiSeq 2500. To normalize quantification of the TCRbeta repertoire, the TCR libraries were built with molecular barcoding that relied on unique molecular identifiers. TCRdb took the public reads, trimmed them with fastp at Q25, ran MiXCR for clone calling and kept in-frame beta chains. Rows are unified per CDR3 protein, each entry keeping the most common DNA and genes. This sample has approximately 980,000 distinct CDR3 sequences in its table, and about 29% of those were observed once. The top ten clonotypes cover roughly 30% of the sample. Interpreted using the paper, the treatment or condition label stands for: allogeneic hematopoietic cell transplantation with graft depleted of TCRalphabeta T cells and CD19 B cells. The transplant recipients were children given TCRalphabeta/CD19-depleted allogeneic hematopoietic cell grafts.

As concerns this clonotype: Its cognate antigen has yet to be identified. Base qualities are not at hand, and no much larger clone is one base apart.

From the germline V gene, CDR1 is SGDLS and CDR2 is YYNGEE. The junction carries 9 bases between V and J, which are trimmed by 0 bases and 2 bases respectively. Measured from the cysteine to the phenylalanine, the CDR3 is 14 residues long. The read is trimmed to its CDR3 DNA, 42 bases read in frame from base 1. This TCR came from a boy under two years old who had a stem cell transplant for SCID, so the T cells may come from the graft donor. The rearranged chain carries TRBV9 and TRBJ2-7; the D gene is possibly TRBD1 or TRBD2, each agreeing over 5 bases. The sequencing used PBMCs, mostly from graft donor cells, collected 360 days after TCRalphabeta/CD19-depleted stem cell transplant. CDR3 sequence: CASSVASGPYEQYF. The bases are TGTGCCAGCAGCGTAGCTTCGGGGCCCTACGAGCAGTACTTC.